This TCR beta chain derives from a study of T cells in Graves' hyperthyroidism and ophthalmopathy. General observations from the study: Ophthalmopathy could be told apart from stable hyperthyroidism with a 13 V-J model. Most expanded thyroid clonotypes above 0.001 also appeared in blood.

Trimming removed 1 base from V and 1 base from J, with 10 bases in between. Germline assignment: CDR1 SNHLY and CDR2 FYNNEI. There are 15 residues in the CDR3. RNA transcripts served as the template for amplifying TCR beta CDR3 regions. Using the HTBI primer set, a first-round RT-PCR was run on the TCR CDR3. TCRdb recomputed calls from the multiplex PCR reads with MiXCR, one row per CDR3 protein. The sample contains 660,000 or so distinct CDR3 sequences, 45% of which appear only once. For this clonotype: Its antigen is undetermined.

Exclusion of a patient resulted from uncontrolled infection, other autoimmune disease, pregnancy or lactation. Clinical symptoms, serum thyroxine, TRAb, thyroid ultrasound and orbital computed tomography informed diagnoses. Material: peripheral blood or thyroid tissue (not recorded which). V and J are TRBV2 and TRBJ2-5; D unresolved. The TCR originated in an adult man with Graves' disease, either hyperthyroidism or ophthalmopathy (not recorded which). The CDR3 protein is CASSEEAAPQETQYF. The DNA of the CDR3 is TGTGCCAGCAGTGAAGAGGCAGCTCCCCAAGAGACCCAGTACTTC. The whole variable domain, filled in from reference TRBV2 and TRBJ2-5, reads EPEVTQTPSHQVTQMGQEVILRCVPISNHLYFYWYRQILGQKVEFLVSFYNNEISEKSEIFDDQFSVERPDGSNFTLKIRSTKLEDSAMYFCASSEEAAPQETQYFGPGTRLLVL.